This T cell receptor (beta chain) comes out of a study of blood T cell repertoires in COVID-19. The CDR3 runs to 14 residues. The V and J ends lost 5 bases and 4 bases, in that order; junction bases with no gene match: 7. CDR1 MDHEN and CDR2 SYDVKM come from the germline V gene. Sequencing used immunoSEQ multiplex PCR; TCRdb keeps in-frame clones, though not all of them. Here the sample spans 110,000 or so clones, 65% to 90% being singletons. This TCR was recovered from a man aged 45-65 years with acute or convalescent COVID-19. The sequenced sample was peripheral blood. The gene calls are TRBV28 and TRBJ2-7, with 8 bases identical to TRBD2. The CDR3 DNA reads as TGTGCCAGCAGTCCACTAGCGGAAAGTTACGAGCAGTACTTC. Translating gives CASSPLAESYEQYF.